A selection of T cell receptor beta chains follows, all from one sample in a study of T cell repertoires in cytomegalovirus infection. TCRdb reprocessed the reads with MiXCR, giving one entry per CDR3 protein. The data show a few hundred thousand distinct CDR3 sequences, roughly 20% seen once. Sequenced input: PBMCs. All receptors come from a human donor in good health (CMV status not recorded). Some clones in this sample may be carry-over from other donors' samples. CDR3s include the opening cysteine and the closing phenylalanine or tryptophan. A D gene is named only where the DNA matches it firmly. Not all rows give a size; the values are once, few, many and, for expanded clones, a class.

TRBJ2-1,few,TRBV6-6,TRBD2,CASSYEGRLAGNEQFF,TGTGCCAGCAGTTACGAGGGACGACTAGCGGGGAATGAGCAGTTCTTC
TRBJ2-5,many,TRBV7-8,TRBD2,CASSLDRPGLAGTQYF,TGTGCCAGCAGCTTAGATCGGCCGGGACTAGCGGGGACCCAGTACTTC
TRBJ1-2,many,TRBV28,.,CASSNQLDGYTF,TGTGCCAGCAGTAACCAATTAGACGGCTACACCTTC
TRBJ2-2,.,TRBV20-1,.,CSARAGGNTGELFF,TGCAGTGCTAGAGCTGGGGGGAACACCGGGGAGCTGTTTTTT
TRBJ1-2,many,TRBV7-2,.,CASSRRNYGYTF,TGTGCCAGCAGCCGCCGTAACTATGGCTACACCTTC
TRBJ2-3,many,TRBV7-2,TRBD2,CASSPRTSGGGTDTQYF,TGTGCCAGCAGCCCTCGGACTAGCGGGGGGGGCACAGATACGCAGTATTTT
TRBJ2-7,many,TRBV7-2,.,CASSLTPLTYEQYF,TGTGCCAGCAGCCTGACCCCCCTGACCTACGAGCAGTACTTC
TRBJ2-1,.,TRBV30,.,CAWSPVGRYYNEQFF,TGTGCCTGGAGTCCCGTGGGGAGGTACTACAATGAGCAGTTCTTC
TRBJ2-5,few,TRBV29-1,TRBD1,CSADRGPETQYF,TGCAGCGCCGATAGGGGGCCGGAGACCCAGTACTTC
TRBJ2-3,few,TRBV15,.,CATSRVGTDTQYF,TGTGCCACCAGCAGAGTGGGGACGGATACGCAGTATTTT
TRBJ2-7,many,TRBV4-3,.,CASSQDMRYDYEQYF,TGCGCCAGCAGCCAAGATATGAGGTACGATTACGAGCAGTACTTC
TRBJ1-3,many,TRBV7-2,.,CASSPWPGNTIYF,TGTGCCAGCAGCCCCTGGCCTGGAAACACCATATATTTT
TRBJ2-1,.,TRBV20-1,TRBD2,CSASSSGDYNEQFF,TGCAGTGCATCCTCTAGCGGGGACTACAATGAGCAGTTCTTC
TRBJ1-1,few,TRBV6-4,.,CASSAEAGTEAFF,TGTGCCAGCAGTGCCGAGGCGGGCACTGAAGCTTTCTTT
TRBJ1-1,few,TRBV2,.,CAGTKAGTELEAFF,TGTGCCGGGACTAAGGCCGGGACGGAATTAGAAGCTTTCTTT
TRBJ1-2,.,TRBV7-2,.,CASSLAGPSGGYTF,TGTGCCAGCAGCTTAGCGGGCCCAAGCGGTGGCTACACCTTC